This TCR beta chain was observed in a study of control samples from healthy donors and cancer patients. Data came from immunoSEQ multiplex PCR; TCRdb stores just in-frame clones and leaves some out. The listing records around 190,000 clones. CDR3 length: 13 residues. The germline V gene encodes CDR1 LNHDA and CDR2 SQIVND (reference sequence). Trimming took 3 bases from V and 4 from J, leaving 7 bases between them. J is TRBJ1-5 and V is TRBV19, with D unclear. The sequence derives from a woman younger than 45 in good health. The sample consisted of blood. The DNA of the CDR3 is TGTGCCAGTAGTATTCATACGAATCAGCCCCAGCATTTT. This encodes CASSIHTNQPQHF.